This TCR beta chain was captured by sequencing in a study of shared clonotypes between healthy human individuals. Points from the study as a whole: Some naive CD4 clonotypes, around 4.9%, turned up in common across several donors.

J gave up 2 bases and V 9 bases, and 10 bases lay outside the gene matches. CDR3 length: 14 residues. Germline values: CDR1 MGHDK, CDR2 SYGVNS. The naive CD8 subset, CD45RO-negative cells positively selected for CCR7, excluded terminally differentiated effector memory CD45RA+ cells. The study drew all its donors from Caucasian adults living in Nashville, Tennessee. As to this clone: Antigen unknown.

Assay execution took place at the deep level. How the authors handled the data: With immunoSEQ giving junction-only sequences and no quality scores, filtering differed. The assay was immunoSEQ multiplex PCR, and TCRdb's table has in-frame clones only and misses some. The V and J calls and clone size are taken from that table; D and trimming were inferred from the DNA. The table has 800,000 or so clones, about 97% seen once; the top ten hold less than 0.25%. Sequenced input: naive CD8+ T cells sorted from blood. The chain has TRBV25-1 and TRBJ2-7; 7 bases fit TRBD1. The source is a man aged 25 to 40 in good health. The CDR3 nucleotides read TGTGCCAGTAGATTCGGACAGGACACCTACGAGCAGTACTTC. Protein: CASRFGQDTYEQYF.